The 3 T cell receptor beta chains below come from one sample, sequenced in a study of human T cells and chemical hapten exposure. TCRdb processed the RACE reads anew with MiXCR; each CDR3 protein has one entry. The data contain 65,000 to 100,000 distinct CDR3 sequences, approximately 7% of them singletons. Time point indicated: patch test 2, 6 weeks after DPC sensitization. As to treatment: therapeutic diphenylcyclopropenone sensitization with weekly scalp DPC. This sample comprised whole blood, obtained in connection with sensitization to the hapten diphenylcyclopropenone (DPC). These receptors were taken from a woman aged 25 to 39 with alopecia areata. Some clones in this sample may be carry-over from other donors' samples.

This clonotype was seen at least ten times. This chain's CDR3 is CASSLRLQETQYF. DNA of the CDR3: TGCGCCAGCAGCTTGCGTCTCCAAGAGACCCAGTACTTC. The chain is built from TRBV5-1 and TRBJ2-5, with no clear D. This CDR3 contains 13 residues. Germline-derived CDR1 and CDR2 are SGHRS and YFSETQ. V was pared by 1 base and J by 1 base, with 5 bases between.

The chain combines TRBV29-1 with TRBJ2-7, with 8 bases aligning to TRBD1. The germline CDR1 and CDR2 sequences are SQVTM and ANQGSEA. V shed 6 bases and J 12 bases; nucleotides not matched to a gene: 10. CDR3 size: 11 residues. The CDR3 nucleotides are TGCAGCGTGGACCGGACAGGGCGCCGGTACTTC. Translated: CSVDRTGRRYF.

This clonotype was counted ten times or more. This chain uses TRBV13 with TRBJ1-5; D may be TRBD1 (6 bases). Deletions cut 5 bases from V and 7 bases from J, with 9 bases between. The germline V gene has CDR1 PRHDT and CDR2 FYEKMQ (reference sequence). The CDR3 runs 12 residues. CDR3 bases: TGTGCCAGCAGCCACACAGGGCAGCCCCAGCATTTT. Protein sequence: CASSHTGQPQHF. The full variable domain, rest sourced from reference TRBV13 and TRBJ1-5, is AAGVIQSPRHLIKEKRETATLKCYPIPRHDTVYWYQQGPGQDPQFLISFYEKMQSDKGSIPDRFSAQQFSDYHSELNMSSLELGDSALYFCASSHTGQPQHFGDGTRLSIL.